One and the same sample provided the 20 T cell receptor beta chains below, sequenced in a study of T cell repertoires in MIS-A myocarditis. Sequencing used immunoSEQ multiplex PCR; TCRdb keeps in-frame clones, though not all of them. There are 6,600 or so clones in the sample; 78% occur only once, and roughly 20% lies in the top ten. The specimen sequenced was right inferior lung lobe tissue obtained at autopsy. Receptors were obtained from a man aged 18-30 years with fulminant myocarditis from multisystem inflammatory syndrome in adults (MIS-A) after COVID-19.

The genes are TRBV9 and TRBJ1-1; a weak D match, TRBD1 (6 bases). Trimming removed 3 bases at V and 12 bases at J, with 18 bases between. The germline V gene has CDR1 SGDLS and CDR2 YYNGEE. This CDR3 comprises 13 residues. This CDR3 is CASSGGHLGTSFF. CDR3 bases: TGTGCCAGCAGCGGGGGACACCTGGGGACGTCTTTCTTT.

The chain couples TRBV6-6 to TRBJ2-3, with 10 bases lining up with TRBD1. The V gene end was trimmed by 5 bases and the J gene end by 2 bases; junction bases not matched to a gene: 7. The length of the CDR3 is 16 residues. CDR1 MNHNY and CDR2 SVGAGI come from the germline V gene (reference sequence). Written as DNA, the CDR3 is TGTGCCAGCAGTCACGGGACAGGGGCCTCCACAGATACGCAGTATTTT. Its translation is CASSHGTGASTDTQYF.

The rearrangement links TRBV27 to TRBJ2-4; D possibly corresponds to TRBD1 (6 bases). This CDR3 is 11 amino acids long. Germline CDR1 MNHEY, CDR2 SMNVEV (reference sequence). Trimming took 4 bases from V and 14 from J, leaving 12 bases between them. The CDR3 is CASSSGASEYF. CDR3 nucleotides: TGTGCCAGCAGTTCAGGGGCTAGTGAGTACTTC.

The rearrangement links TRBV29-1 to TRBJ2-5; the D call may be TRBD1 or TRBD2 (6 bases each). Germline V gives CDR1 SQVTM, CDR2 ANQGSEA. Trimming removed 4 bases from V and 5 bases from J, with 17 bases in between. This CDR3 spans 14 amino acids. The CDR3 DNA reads TGCAGCGTTGGTGCATCGGGGGCGAGCGAGACCCAGTACTTC. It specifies CSVGASGASETQYF.

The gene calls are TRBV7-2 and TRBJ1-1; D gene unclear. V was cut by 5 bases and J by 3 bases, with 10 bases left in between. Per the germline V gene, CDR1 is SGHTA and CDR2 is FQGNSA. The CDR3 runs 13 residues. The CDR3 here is CASSPRSDTEAFF. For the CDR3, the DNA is TGTGCCAGCAGCCCCCGCTCCGACACTGAAGCTTTCTTT.

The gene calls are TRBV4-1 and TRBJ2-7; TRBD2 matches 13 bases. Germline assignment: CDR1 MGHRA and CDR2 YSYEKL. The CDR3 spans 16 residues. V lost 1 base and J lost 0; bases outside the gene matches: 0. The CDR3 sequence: CASSQGTSGSSYEQYF. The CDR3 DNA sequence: TGCGCCAGCAGCCAAGGGACTAGCGGGAGCTCCTACGAGCAGTACTTC.

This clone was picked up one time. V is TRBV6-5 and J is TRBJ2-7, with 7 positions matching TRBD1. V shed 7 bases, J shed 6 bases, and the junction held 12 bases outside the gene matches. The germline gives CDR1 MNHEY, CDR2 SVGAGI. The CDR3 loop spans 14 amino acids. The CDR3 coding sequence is TGTGCCAGCAAAAGGGGGCCATCTTCGATCGAGCAGTACTTC. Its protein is CASKRGPSSIEQYF.

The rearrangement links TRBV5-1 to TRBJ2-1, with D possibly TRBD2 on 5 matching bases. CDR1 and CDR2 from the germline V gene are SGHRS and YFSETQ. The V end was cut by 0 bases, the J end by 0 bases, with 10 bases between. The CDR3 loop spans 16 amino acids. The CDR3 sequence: CASSLEPSGSYNEQFF. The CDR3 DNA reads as TGCGCCAGCAGCTTGGAACCCAGCGGCTCCTACAATGAGCAGTTCTTC.

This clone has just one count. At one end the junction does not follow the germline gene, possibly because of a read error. The CDR3 loop is CASSESWTLLDF. The CDR3 DNA sequence: TGCGCCAGCAGTGAGTCTTGGACCCTTCTAGACTTC. This sequence joins TRBV10-2 and TRBJ2-7; D gene ambiguous. The germline V gene encodes CDR1 WSHSY and CDR2 SAAADI. CDR3 length: 12 residues.

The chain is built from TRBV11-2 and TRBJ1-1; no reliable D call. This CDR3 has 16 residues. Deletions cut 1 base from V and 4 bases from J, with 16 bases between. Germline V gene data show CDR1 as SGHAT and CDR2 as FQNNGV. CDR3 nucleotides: TGTGCCAGCAGCTTAGTATTGGTCTTACGGGGCACTGAAGCTTTCTTT. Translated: CASSLVLVLRGTEAFF.

The CDR3 DNA reads as TGTGCCAGCAGTTACGCCCTGGACGGTCCCTACGAGCAGTACTTC. It codes for CASSYALDGPYEQYF. The gene calls are TRBV6-5 and TRBJ2-7; no firm D call. V lost 2 bases and J 2 bases, leaving 13 bases between the germline ends. The CDR3 spans 15 residues. CDR1 and CDR2 from the germline V gene are MNHEY and SVGAGI.

The CDR3 protein is CATSDFFGTQLFF. The CDR3 DNA reads TGTGCCACCAGTGATTTTTTCGGGACGCAACTGTTTTTT. The chain uses TRBV24-1 and TRBJ1-4; tentatively, D is TRBD1 (5 bases). Trimming removed 1 base at V and 12 bases at J, with 11 bases between. Germline CDR1 is KGHDR and CDR2 is SFDVKD. The CDR3 totals 13 residues.

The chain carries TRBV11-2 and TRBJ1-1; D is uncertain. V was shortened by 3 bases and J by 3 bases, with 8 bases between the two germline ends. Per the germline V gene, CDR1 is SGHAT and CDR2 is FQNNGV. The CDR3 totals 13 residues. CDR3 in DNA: TGTGCCAGCAGCTTTTCTGGGGACACTGAAGCTTTCTTT. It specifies CASSFSGDTEAFF.

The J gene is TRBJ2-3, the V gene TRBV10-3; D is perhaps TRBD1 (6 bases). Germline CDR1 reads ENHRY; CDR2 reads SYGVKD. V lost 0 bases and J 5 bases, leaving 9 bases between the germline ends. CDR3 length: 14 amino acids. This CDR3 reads CAISESRGIDTQYF. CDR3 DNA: TGTGCCATCAGTGAGTCCAGGGGAATAGATACGCAGTATTTT.

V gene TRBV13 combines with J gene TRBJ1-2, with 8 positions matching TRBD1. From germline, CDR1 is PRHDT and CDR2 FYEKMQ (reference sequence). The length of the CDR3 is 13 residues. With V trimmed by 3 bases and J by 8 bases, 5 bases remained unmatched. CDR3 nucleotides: TGTGCCAGCAGCTTGGACAGGGCGGGAGGCTACACCTTC. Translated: CASSLDRAGGYTF. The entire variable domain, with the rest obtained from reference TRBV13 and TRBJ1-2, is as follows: AAGVIQSPRHLIKEKRETATLKCYPIPRHDTVYWYQQGPGQDPQFLISFYEKMQSDKGSIPDRFSAQQFSDYHSELNMSSLELGDSALYFCASSLDRAGGYTFGSGTRLTVV.

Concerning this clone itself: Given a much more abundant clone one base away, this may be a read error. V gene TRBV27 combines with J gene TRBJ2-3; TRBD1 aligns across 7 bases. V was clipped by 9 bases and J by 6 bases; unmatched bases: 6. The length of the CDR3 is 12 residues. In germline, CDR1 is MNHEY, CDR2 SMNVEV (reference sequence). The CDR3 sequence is CASKGAVDTQYF. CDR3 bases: TGTGCCAGTAAGGGGGCCGTGGATACGCAGTATTTT.

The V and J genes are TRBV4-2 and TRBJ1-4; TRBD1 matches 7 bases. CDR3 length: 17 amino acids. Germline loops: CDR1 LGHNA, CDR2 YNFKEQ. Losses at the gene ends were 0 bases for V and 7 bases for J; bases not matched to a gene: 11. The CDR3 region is CASSQDALRGAPEKLFF. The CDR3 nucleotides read TGTGCCAGCAGCCAAGATGCCCTCAGGGGGGCCCCTGAAAAACTGTTTTTT.

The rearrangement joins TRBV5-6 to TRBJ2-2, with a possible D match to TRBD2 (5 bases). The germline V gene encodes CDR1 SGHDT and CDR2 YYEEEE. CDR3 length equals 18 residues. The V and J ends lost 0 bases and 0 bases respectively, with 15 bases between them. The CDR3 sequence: CASSLGRARPSNTGELFF. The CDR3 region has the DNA TGTGCCAGCAGCTTGGGGCGGGCCAGGCCCTCGAACACCGGGGAGCTGTTTTTT.

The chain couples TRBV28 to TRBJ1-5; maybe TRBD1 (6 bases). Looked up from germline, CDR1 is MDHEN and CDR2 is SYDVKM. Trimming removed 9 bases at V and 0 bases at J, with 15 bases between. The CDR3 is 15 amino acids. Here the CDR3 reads CASLRYRDSNQPQHF. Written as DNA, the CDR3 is TGTGCCAGTTTGCGCTACAGGGATAGCAATCAGCCCCAGCATTTT.

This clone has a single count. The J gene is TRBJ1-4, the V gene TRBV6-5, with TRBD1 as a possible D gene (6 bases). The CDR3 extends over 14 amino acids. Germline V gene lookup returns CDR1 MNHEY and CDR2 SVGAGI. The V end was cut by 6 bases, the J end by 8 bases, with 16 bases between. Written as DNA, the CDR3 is TGTGCCAGCAGCCGGGGGACATCGGGGGAAAAACTGTTTTTT. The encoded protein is CASSRGTSGEKLFF.